These T cell receptor beta chains were read from a single sample in a study of T-cell reconstitution after alpha-beta-depleted transplantation in children. TCRdb called the PCR reads again in MiXCR, with one record for every CDR3 protein. The sample records 180,000 or so distinct CDR3 sequences, roughly 6.3% being singletons. Here the sequenced sample was PBMCs, taken before TCRalphabeta/CD19-depleted stem cell transplant. Receptor source: a girl under three years old with combined immunodeficiency, due to receive a stem cell transplant. Both conserved end residues are part of each CDR3. D genes are given only for firm matches. The size entry is marked missing in some rows and otherwise reads once, few, many or a size class.

TGTGCCAGCAGCTTCCGGGCGGTTCCCGGGGAGCTGTTTTTT,CASSFRAVPGELFF,few,TRBV7-2,TRBJ2-2,.
TGCAGCGCGAAGGGACGAACAACCGGGGAGCTGTTTTTT,CSAKGRTTGELFF,.,TRBV29-1,TRBJ2-2,.
TGTGCCAGCAGTGGGGACGGCGGGGCGAAATCCTACAATGAGCAGTTCTTC,CASSGDGGAKSYNEQFF,many,TRBV2,TRBJ2-1,.
TGCAGCGTTGGTCGACTAGCGGACACAGATACGCAGTATTTT,CSVGRLADTDTQYF,many,TRBV29-1,TRBJ2-3,TRBD2
TGTGCCAGCAGTTACCACTACGCCGGGGGGCCGGGTTACAATGAGCAGTTCTTC,CASSYHYAGGPGYNEQFF,many,TRBV6-2/TRBV6-3,TRBJ2-1,.
TGCAGCGCCTGGGGGACCTCTGGAAACACCATATATTTT,CSAWGTSGNTIYF,.,TRBV29-1,TRBJ1-3,.
TGTGCCACCAGAAGTGGGGGGGATCAAGAGACCCAGTACTTC,CATRSGGDQETQYF,many,TRBV18,TRBJ2-5,TRBD2
TGTGCCAGCAGTTACTACAGAAGCAATGAGCAGTTCTTC,CASSYYRSNEQFF,many,TRBV6-2/TRBV6-3,TRBJ2-1,.
TGCAGTGCTAGAGATTACGGGTCAAGGGGGACTGAGCAGTTCTTC,CSARDYGSRGTEQFF,many,TRBV20-1,TRBJ2-1,.
TGTGCCAGCAGGCGAAGCGGGAGTGGGTCCAAAAACATTCAGTACTTC,CASRRSGSGSKNIQYF,few,TRBV28,TRBJ2-4,TRBD2
TGTGCCAGCACCACAGGGGTCACTGAAGCTTTCTTT,CASTTGVTEAFF,.,TRBV18,TRBJ1-1,TRBD1
TGTGCCAGCAGCTTCAGGGGTATAGAAGCTTTCTTT,CASSFRGIEAFF,many,TRBV13,TRBJ1-1,.
TGTGCCAGCAGTGAATTAACATGGTACCAAGAGACCCAGTACTTC,CASSELTWYQETQYF,many,TRBV25-1,TRBJ2-5,.
TGCAGCGTTGAAGATAAGGACAGGGACGATACGCAGTATTTT,CSVEDKDRDDTQYF,many,TRBV29-1,TRBJ2-3,TRBD1
TGTGCCAGCAGAAGTCAGGGGGCAGGCACTGAAGCTTTCTTT,CASRSQGAGTEAFF,many,TRBV2,TRBJ1-1,TRBD1
TGCAGTGCTACCGGTTATAGGGGGCGACACTATGGCTACACCTTC,CSATGYRGRHYGYTF,few,TRBV20-1,TRBJ1-2,TRBD1
TGCGCCAGCAGCTCCTCCGGGACAACTTACGAGCAGTACTTC,CASSSSGTTYEQYF,many,TRBV5-1,TRBJ2-7,.
TGTGCCAGCAGCGCACTACCGGACAGGGGATGGGAGCAGTACTTC,CASSALPDRGWEQYF,many,TRBV9,TRBJ2-7,TRBD1
TGTGCCAGCAGTTTAGTCCGAAACCCCAACGAGCAGTACTTC,CASSLVRNPNEQYF,many,TRBV28,TRBJ2-7,.
TGTGCCAGCAGCTTCTGGACCTACAATGAGCAGTTCTTC,CASSFWTYNEQFF,many,TRBV7-2,TRBJ2-1,.
TGTGCCAGCAGTGGGACAGCACTTTTCTCCTACGAGCAGTACTTC,CASSGTALFSYEQYF,.,TRBV28,TRBJ2-7,TRBD1
TGTGCCAGCAGTATAATCCCGGGACTAGCGGGAAGCATATACAATGAGCAGTTCTTC,CASSIIPGLAGSIYNEQFF,few,TRBV12-3/TRBV12-4,TRBJ2-1,TRBD2
TGTGCCAGCAGTTTATCCCTCGTCGAGGGAATCAACACTGAAGCTTTCTTT,CASSLSLVEGINTEAFF,many,TRBV6-2/TRBV6-3,TRBJ1-1,.
TGTGCCAGCACGTTAACAAATGAGCAGTTCTTC,CASTLTNEQFF,many,TRBV25-1,TRBJ2-1,.
TGTGCCAGCTGTTTCTCAAGACTAGCGGGAGTTCCAGACAACAACGAGCAGTACTTC,CASCFSRLAGVPDNNEQYF,.,TRBV3-1,TRBJ2-7,TRBD2
TGCAGCACTTTCCTGACAGGGGGGTACGTGAACACTGAAGCTTTCTTT,CSTFLTGGYVNTEAFF,many,TRBV29-1,TRBJ1-1,TRBD1
TGTGCCAGCAGCAGGACTAGCGGGAGATACTCGAGCTCCTACAATGAGCAGTTCTTC,CASSRTSGRYSSSYNEQFF,many,TRBV7-6,TRBJ2-1,TRBD2
TGCAGCGTAGGCCTCTCCAGCGGGACCTACGAGCAGTACTTC,CSVGLSSGTYEQYF,many,TRBV29-1,TRBJ2-7,TRBD2
TGTGCCAGCAGTCCCCAGGACAGGGTTCGGGCCACCTACAATGAGCAGTTCTTC,CASSPQDRVRATYNEQFF,.,TRBV12-3/TRBV12-4,TRBJ2-1,TRBD1